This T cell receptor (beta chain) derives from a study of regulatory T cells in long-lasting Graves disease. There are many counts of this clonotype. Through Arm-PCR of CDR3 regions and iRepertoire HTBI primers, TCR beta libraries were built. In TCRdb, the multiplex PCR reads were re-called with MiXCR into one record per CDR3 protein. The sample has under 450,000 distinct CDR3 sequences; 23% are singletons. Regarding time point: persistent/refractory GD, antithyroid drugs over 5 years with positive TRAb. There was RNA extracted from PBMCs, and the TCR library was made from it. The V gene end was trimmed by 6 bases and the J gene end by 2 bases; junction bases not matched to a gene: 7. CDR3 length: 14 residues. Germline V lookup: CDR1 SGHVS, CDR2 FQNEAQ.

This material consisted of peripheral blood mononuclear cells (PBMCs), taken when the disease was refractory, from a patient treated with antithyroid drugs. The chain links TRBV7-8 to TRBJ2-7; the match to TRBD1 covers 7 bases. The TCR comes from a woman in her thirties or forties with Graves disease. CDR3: CASSPGTETYEQYF. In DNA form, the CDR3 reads TGTGCCAGCAGTCCCGGGACAGAGACCTACGAGCAGTACTTC.